The clone carrying this T cell receptor (beta chain) has ten or more counts. The antigen is unknown. The CDR3 is 13 amino acids. CDR1 DFQATT and CDR2 SNEGSKA come from the germline V gene (reference sequence). V shed 6 bases and J shed 13 bases, with 22 bases lying between them. This sample is drawn from a study of CD8 T cells in ankylosing spondylitis. The study, taken as a whole, reports: In ankylosing spondylitis blood, a motif of seven to nine highly homologous TCR beta variants appeared characteristic. Significantly higher representation of disease-linked clones was reported for matched ankylosing spondylitis synovial fluid.

In making TCR beta libraries, quantitative 5'-RACE with molecular barcodes was used. TCRdb called the 5' RACE reads again in MiXCR, with one record for every CDR3 protein. In the table there are a few hundred thousand distinct CDR3 sequences, approximately 10% of which are singletons. This clonotype originated in a male donor with ankylosing spondylitis or in good health (not recorded which). Sequencing was performed on blood, either unsorted or a sorted T cell fraction (not recorded which). V gene TRBV20-1 combines with J gene TRBJ2-1, with D perhaps given as TRBD1 or TRBD2 (7 bases each). The CDR3 region is CSATKPGGDPQFF. The CDR3 DNA follows: TGCAGTGCCACAAAACCAGGGGGGGACCCCCAGTTCTTC.